Below are 19 T cell receptor beta chains sequenced from a single sample in a study of cytomegalovirus exposure and HLA in healthy donors (dated by TCRdb to about 2017). The receptor library was made with the immunoSEQ multiplex PCR assay. For the multiplex PCR, a mixture combining 60 forward primers for TCR Vbeta segments and 13 reverse primers for TCR Jbeta segments was used. TCRdb provides this immuneACCESS table in a form limited to in-frame rearrangements. Some clones are lacking; in checked studies, under half of them reflect an unresolved V gene, and why the rest are absent is not known. The table for this sample lists approximately 220,000 clones; more than 65% of them were counted only once. Roughly 0.62% of the sample goes to the ten largest clones. Sample: PBMCs. The source is a young man in good health and CMV-seronegative.

The rearrangement joins TRBV9 to TRBJ1-2; 7 nucleotides line up with TRBD1. V trimming: 3 bases; J trimming: 3 bases; junction bases outside the gene matches: 11. CDR3 length: 16 residues. Germline-derived CDR1 and CDR2 are SGDLS and YYNGEE. The CDR3 DNA reads TGTGCCAGCAGCGCCCGACGACAGGGAGGTGACTATGGCTACACCTTC. Protein sequence: CASSARRQGGDYGYTF.

This clone has only one observation. The CDR3 protein is CASSLAGVPEAFF. CDR3 nucleotides: TGTGCCAGCAGCTTAGCCGGGGTTCCTGAAGCTTTCTTT. The rearrangement joins TRBV7-8 to TRBJ1-1, with D unclear. This CDR3 region has 13 residues. Per the germline V gene, CDR1 is SGHVS and CDR2 is FQNEAQ. V was pared by 0 bases and J by 6 bases, with 8 bases between.

As regards this clone: Sequence at one end of the junction differs from germline and may be a read error. The CDR3 DNA sequence: TGTGCCAGCAGAACCTTGGACACCGCAGACGCCTTC. This encodes CASRTLDTADAF. The chain links TRBV28 to TRBJ1-2; D possibly corresponds to TRBD1 (5 bases). Germline V gives CDR1 MDHEN, CDR2 SYDVKM. There are 12 residues in the CDR3.

The CDR3 here is CASRLENTDTQYF. CDR3 nucleotides: TGCGCCAGCCGACTAGAAAACACAGATACGCAGTATTTT. J is TRBJ2-3 and V is TRBV5-1, with D possibly matching TRBD2 (6 bases). Deletions cut 7 bases from V and 2 bases from J, with 11 bases between. This CDR3 has 13 residues. Germline V CDR1 and CDR2: SGHRS, YFSETQ.

This sequence joins TRBV6-1 and TRBJ1-5, with D maybe TRBD1 (6 bases). The CDR3 runs to 14 residues. V was cut by 7 bases and J by 3 bases, with 13 bases left in between. Per the germline V gene, CDR1 is MNHNS and CDR2 is SASEGT. As DNA, the CDR3 is TGTGCCAGCACCCTTGGGGGCCACAATCAGCCCCAGCATTTT. Its translation is CASTLGGHNQPQHF.

The J gene is TRBJ2-3, the V gene TRBV5-4; 12 nucleotides line up with TRBD2. V was pared by 4 bases and J by 3 bases, with 9 bases of the junction left unmatched. Germline V gene sequence: CDR1 SGHNT, CDR2 YYREEE (reference sequence). This CDR3 comprises 17 residues. The CDR3 DNA sequence: TGTGCCAGCAGCAGCGGACTAGCGGGAACAAATACAGATACGCAGTATTTT. Translating it yields CASSSGLAGTNTDTQYF. The full variable domain, in which reference TRBV5-4 and TRBJ2-3 provide the parts outside the CDR3, is ETGVTQSPTHLIKTRGQQVTLRCSSQSGHNTVSWYQQALGQGPQFIFQYYREEENGRGNFPPRFSGLQFPNYSSELNVNALELDDSALYLCASSSGLAGTNTDTQYFGPGTRLTVL.

The rearrangement uses TRBV7-9 and TRBJ2-1; TRBD2 aligns across 10 bases. This CDR3 is 17 amino acids long. After removal of 4 bases from V and 4 bases from J, the junction contained 10 bases not matched to a gene. Germline CDR1 SEHNR, CDR2 FQNEAQ (reference sequence). CDR3 bases: TGTGCCAGCAGCTCCCCGTGGGTAGCGGGAGGTTACAATGAGCAGTTCTTC. It encodes CASSSPWVAGGYNEQFF.

The chain combines TRBV5-1 with TRBJ1-2, with 8 bases identical to TRBD1. CDR1 and CDR2 from the germline V gene are SGHRS and YFSETQ. This CDR3 has 15 amino acids. V lost 0 bases, J lost 8 bases, and 9 bases stayed unmatched. The CDR3 coding sequence is TGCGCCAGCAGCTTGGCCGCGGACAGGGTGAGCGGCTACACCTTC. Its protein product is CASSLAADRVSGYTF.

V usage is TRBV6-5 and J usage is TRBJ1-4, with 10 bases aligning to TRBD1. Trimming at V came to 0 bases and at J to 4 bases, leaving 2 bases not matched to a gene. The CDR3 loop spans 16 amino acids. Germline CDR1 reads MNHEY; CDR2 reads SVGAGI. CDR3 coding DNA: TGTGCCAGCAGTTACTCTGGACAGGGGGTTAATGAAAAACTGTTTTTT. It encodes CASSYSGQGVNEKLFF.

This chain links TRBV7-9 with TRBJ1-1; D gene uncertain. V was clipped by 4 bases and J by 1 base, with 7 bases between them. This CDR3 is built from 13 residues. CDR1 SEHNR and CDR2 FQNEAQ come from the germline V gene (reference sequence). CDR3 in DNA: TGTGCCAGCAGCTACGGCGGGAACACTGAAGCTTTCTTT. Amino acids: CASSYGGNTEAFF.

V usage is TRBV30 and J usage is TRBJ1-2, with D maybe TRBD1 (6 bases). CDR1 GTSNPN and CDR2 SVGIG come from the germline V gene (reference sequence). The V end lost 5 bases, the J end lost 1 base, and 8 bases lay between the germline ends. CDR3 size: 12 residues. CDR3 in DNA: TGTGCCTGGGCGGACAGTAACTATGGCTACACCTTC. It encodes CAWADSNYGYTF.

CDR3 sequence (DNA): TGTGCCAGCAGTTCCACAGGGGACTCCTTGGACACTGAAGCTTTCTTT. Translation: CASSSTGDSLDTEAFF. The rearrangement joins TRBV28 to TRBJ1-1, with 7 bases matching TRBD1. Germline assignment: CDR1 MDHEN and CDR2 SYDVKM. The CDR3 has 16 residues. Trimming cost V 4 bases and J 3 bases; bases outside gene matches: 11.

This clone appeared a few times. This chain uses TRBV2 with TRBJ2-1, with 10 bases identical to TRBD2. CDR3 length: 13 amino acids. Germline CDR1 reads SNHLY; CDR2 reads FYNNEI. Germline trimming cut 4 bases from V and 7 bases from J; bases unmatched to any gene: 1. The CDR3 coding sequence is TGTGCCAGCAGTGGGACTAGCGGTAATGAGCAGTTCTTC. As protein: CASSGTSGNEQFF.

The CDR3 is CASSRTGDSGANVLTF. The CDR3, as DNA: TGTGCCAGCAGTCGCACAGGGGATAGTGGGGCCAACGTCCTGACTTTC. This chain uses TRBV6-4 with TRBJ2-6, with 7 bases matching TRBD1. The CDR3 loop spans 16 amino acids. V dropped 5 bases and J dropped 3; count of bases not matched to a gene: 7. From germline, CDR1 is MRHNA and CDR2 SNTAGT.

V is TRBV19 and J is TRBJ2-6; D not certain. This CDR3 has 14 amino acids. The germline gives CDR1 LNHDA, CDR2 SQIVND (reference sequence). V was clipped by 5 bases and J by 0 bases, with 5 bases between them. DNA of the CDR3: TGTGCCAGTAGTCTAAGCTCTGGGGCCAACGTCCTGACTTTC. It is translated as CASSLSSGANVLTF.

The gene calls are TRBV6-1 and TRBJ2-7; D might be TRBD1 (5 bases). The CDR3 extends over 14 amino acids. Germline values: CDR1 MNHNS, CDR2 SASEGT. With 4 bases removed from V and 6 bases from J, the gap between germline ends came to 16 bases. For the CDR3, the DNA is TGTGCCAGCAGTGTCATTGGGGCCCCCAGCGAGCAGTACTTC. Its translation is CASSVIGAPSEQYF.

The rearrangement links TRBV5-1 to TRBJ1-1; 7 bases map to TRBD1. This CDR3 region has 16 residues. Germline CDR1 SGHRS, CDR2 YFSETQ. J gave up 4 bases and V 1 base, and 10 bases lay outside the gene matches. CDR3 DNA sequence: TGCGCCAGCAGCTTGATCGCCCGAACAGGGGCCACTGAAGCTTTCTTT. It translates to CASSLIARTGATEAFF.

The CDR3 is CASSSGQGRGNEKLFF. CDR3 DNA sequence: TGTGCCAGCAGCTCCGGACAGGGACGGGGTAATGAAAAACTGTTTTTT. This chain connects TRBV7-9 to TRBJ1-4; 8 bases are a match to TRBD1. CDR3 length: 16 residues. Germline V lookup: CDR1 SEHNR, CDR2 FQNEAQ (reference sequence). The V gene end was trimmed by 4 bases and the J gene end by 4 bases; junction bases not matched to a gene: 8.

The chain has TRBV5-1 and TRBJ1-1, with D perhaps matching TRBD1 (6 bases). This CDR3 has 15 amino acids. V gave up 1 base and J gave up 3 bases, with 13 bases separating them. CDR1 is SGHRS, CDR2 YFSETQ, per germline. The CDR3 nucleotides are TGCGCCAGCAGCTTGAAAACCGGACAGTACACTGAAGCTTTCTTT. It encodes CASSLKTGQYTEAFF.